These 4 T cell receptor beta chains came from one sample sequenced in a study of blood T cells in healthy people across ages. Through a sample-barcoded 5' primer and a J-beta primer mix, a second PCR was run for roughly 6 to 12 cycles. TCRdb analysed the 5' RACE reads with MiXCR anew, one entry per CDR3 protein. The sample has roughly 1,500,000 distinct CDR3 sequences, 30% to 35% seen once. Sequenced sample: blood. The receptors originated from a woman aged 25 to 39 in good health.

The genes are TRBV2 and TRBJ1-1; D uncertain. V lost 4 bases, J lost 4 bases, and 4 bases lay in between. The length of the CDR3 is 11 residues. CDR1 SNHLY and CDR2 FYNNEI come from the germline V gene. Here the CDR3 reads CASSAFTEAFF. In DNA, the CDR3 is TGTGCCAGCAGTGCCTTCACTGAAGCTTTCTTT.

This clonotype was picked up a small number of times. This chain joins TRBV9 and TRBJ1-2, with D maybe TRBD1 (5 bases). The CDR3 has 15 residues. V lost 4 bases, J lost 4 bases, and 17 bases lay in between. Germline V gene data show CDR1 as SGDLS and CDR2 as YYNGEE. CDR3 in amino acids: CASSFAGGGSYGYTF. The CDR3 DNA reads TGTGCCAGCAGCTTCGCGGGCGGGGGTAGCTATGGCTACACCTTC.

Here the CDR3 DNA reads TGTGCCAGCAGCCTGACAGGGTATGATCAGCCCCAGCATTTT. The encoded protein is CASSLTGYDQPQHF. The chain is built from TRBV28 and TRBJ1-5, with 7 bases that match TRBD1. J was trimmed by 5 bases and V by 6 bases; bases with no gene match: 7. CDR3 size: 14 residues. CDR1 is MDHEN and CDR2 is SYDVKM in the germline V gene.

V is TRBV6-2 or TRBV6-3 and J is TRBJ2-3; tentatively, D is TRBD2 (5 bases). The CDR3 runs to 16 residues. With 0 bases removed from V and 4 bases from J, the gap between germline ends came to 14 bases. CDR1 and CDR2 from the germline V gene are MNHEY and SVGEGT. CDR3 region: CASSYSPSLGADTQYF. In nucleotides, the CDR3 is TGTGCCAGCAGTTACTCACCCAGTCTCGGGGCAGATACGCAGTATTTT.